This TCR beta chain was sequenced in a study of blood T cell repertoires in COVID-19. About the research overall: Donors in the United States, Italy and Spain gave samples during acute or convalescent COVID-19. From T cells, B-cell-depleted T cells, or PBMCs came the material, which was cDNA or gDNA.

CDR1 LGHDT and CDR2 YNNKEL come from the germline V gene (reference sequence). The germline V and J ends were trimmed by 0 bases and 3 bases, with 21 bases remaining between them. The CDR3 extends over 18 amino acids. Per the study methods: Amplification of reference gene primers was used by the study to estimate nucleated cell counts. TCRdb's table, derived via immunoSEQ multiplex PCR, lists solely in-frame clones and lacks some. The D gene and trimming were derived from the DNA, and the V and J assignments and clone size from that table. The table lists about 110,000 clones, 88% of them singletons.

This sequence originates from a human donor in a cohort sampled during active COVID-19. Sequenced input: peripheral blood. The chain has TRBV3-1 (or the pseudogene TRBV3-2) and TRBJ2-7, with D perhaps TRBD2 (5 bases). DNA for the CDR3: TGTGCCAGCAGCCAAGATTCGGGAACCCGACCCTCCGGCTACGAGCAGTACTTC. The encoded protein is CASSQDSGTRPSGYEQYF.